This T cell receptor (beta chain) was identified in a study of blood T cell repertoires in COVID-19. Study context: From T cells, B-cell-depleted T cells, or PBMCs came the material, which was cDNA or gDNA.

Data came from immunoSEQ multiplex PCR; TCRdb stores just in-frame clones and leaves some out. Here the sample spans approximately 210,000 clones, 84% being singletons. Germline trimming cut 5 bases from V and 8 bases from J; bases unmatched to any gene: 8. From germline, CDR1 is SGHVS and CDR2 FQNEAQ. The CDR3 extends over 16 amino acids. The chain has TRBV7-8 and TRBJ2-2; TRBD2 matches 13 bases. The sequenced material came from peripheral blood. The TCR was taken from a woman aged 50 to 60 with active or convalescent COVID-19. This chain's CDR3 is CASSPPRGLAGGELFF. The CDR3, as DNA: TGTGCCAGCAGCCCCCCGCGGGGACTAGCGGGAGGGGAGCTGTTTTTT.